This record concerns one TCR beta chain sequence. This clone appeared a single time. Its antigen has not been determined. Per-base qualities were not stored, and no clone one base away is much larger. V lost 3 bases and J lost 3 bases; the stretch between them is 12 bases long. The CDR3 spans 15 residues, from the cysteine through the phenylalanine. Kept here is only the CDR3 DNA, which spans 45 bases and is read in frame from base 1. The germline V gene sets CDR1 to SNHLY and CDR2 to FYNNEI. TCRbeta CDR3 regions were amplified from genomic DNA using the immunoSEQ Assay, a bias-controlled multiplex PCR. On the authors' methods: The number of nucleated cells in each sample was estimated by amplification of reference gene primers within the assay. Sequence reads were collapsed and filtered to measure the absolute abundance of every unique TCRbeta CDR3 rearrangement. For each sample, productive Simpson clonality was calculated as the square root of Simpson's diversity index over productive rearrangements. The table was pulled from immuneACCESS by TCRdb, which kept in-frame rearrangements only. Such tables lose some clones; where checked, under half of the loss comes from unresolved V genes, and the rest has no known cause. V and J calls and clone size are copied from that table; D and trimming were computed from the DNA. This sample gives 120,000 or so clones in total; 71% of them show up just once. Of the sample, roughly 0.86% falls within the top ten clones.

This entry belongs to a study of blood T cell repertoires in COVID-19 (dated by TCRdb to about 2020). About the full investigation: Samples from collaborators originated in the United States, Italy and Spain and spanned both the acute and convalescent phases of COVID-19. The prospective study material was composed of cDNA or gDNA derived from T cells, B-cell-depleted T cells, or PBMCs. Subjects who had been exposed to COVID-19, were actively infected with it, or had recovered from it provided the deeply sampled blood TCRbeta repertoires that made up the dataset. The repertoires were released in a freely available public database meant as a resource for research on the immune response to SARS-CoV-2. The samples were drawn from two sources: the first 160 participants of the ongoing ImmuneRACE study, and some 1,300 subjects contributed by 6 global collaborators. Sample metadata almost always included a de-identified subject ID, COVID-19 status, age in years and sex. Where available, HLA class I and class II types were taken from metadata supplied by the sample provider and were not determined by assay-based typing. Overall study outcomes, separate from this receptor: Clinical and demographic metadata were provided uncurated, with the amount varying by source and participant.

The collaborating institutions used their own protocols to collect whole blood in K2EDTA tubes. For TCRbeta analysis, collaborator samples were shipped as frozen whole blood, as isolated PBMCs, or as DNA extracted from either sample type. This receptor was obtained from a human donor with acute or convalescent COVID-19. The donor label of this sample is uncertain. In this chain, TRBV2 is recombined with TRBJ1-5; a tentative D match to TRBD1 spans 6 bases. The sequenced sample consisted of peripheral blood. The CDR3 protein is CASSEGGAINQPQHF. The bases are TGTGCCAGCAGTGAGGGGGGGGCTATCAATCAGCCCCAGCATTTT.